Here is one T cell receptor beta chain with its context. The data were obtained in a study of blood T cell repertoires in COVID-19. The CDR3 loop spans 13 amino acids. The V end was cut by 6 bases, the J end by 1 base, with 9 bases between. Produced via immunoSEQ multiplex PCR; TCRdb's table is partial and in-frame only. The sample lists about 220,000 clones, around four fifths occurring once. The chain uses TRBV12-3 or TRBV12-4 and TRBJ1-1, with D unclear. This TCR derives from a woman aged 60 to 75 who had recovered from COVID-19. Sequencing was performed on peripheral blood. The CDR3 here is CASRKQENTEAFF. CDR3 in DNA: TGTGCCAGCAGAAAACAAGAGAACACTGAAGCTTTCTTT.